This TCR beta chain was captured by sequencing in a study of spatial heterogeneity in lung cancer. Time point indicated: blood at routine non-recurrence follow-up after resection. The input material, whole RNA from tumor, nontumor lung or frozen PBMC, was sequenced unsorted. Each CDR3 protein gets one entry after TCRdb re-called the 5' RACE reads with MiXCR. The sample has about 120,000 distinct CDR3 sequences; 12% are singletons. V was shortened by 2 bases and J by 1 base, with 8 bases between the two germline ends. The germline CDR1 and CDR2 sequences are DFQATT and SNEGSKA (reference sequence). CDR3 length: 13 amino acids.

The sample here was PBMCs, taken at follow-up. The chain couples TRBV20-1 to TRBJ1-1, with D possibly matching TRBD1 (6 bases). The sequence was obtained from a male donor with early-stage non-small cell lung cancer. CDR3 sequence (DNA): TGCAGTGCTAGAACAGGGACGAACACTGAAGCTTTCTTT. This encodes CSARTGTNTEAFF.